A selection of T cell receptor beta chains follows, all from one sample in a study of regulatory T cells in long-lasting Graves disease. TCRdb re-derived calls from the multiplex PCR reads in MiXCR, one entry per CDR3 protein. The sample gives 400,000 to 550,000 distinct CDR3 sequences, about a sixth of which show up once; under 30% is in the top ten. This same sample was also taken into another study, of T cells in Graves' hyperthyroidism and ophthalmopathy.

This specimen consisted of peripheral blood mononuclear cells (PBMCs), obtained at new diagnosis, from a patient treated with antithyroid drugs. These receptors all stem from a young woman with Graves disease. The CDR3 runs from the conserved cysteine through the conserved F or W. A clone size is listed for some rows: how often the clone was seen (once, few, many), or a class if it is expanded.

clone_size j_call v_call cdr3_aa
few TRBJ2-7 TRBV25-1 CASKGTSDYEQYF
many TRBJ1-2 TRBV28 CATGGGLNYGYTF
many TRBJ2-1 TRBV6-1 CASSHGTSGIYNEQFF
many TRBJ1-2 TRBV10-3 CAISGQGSYGYTF
many TRBJ2-2 TRBV11-3 CASSLGGARSGELFF
many TRBJ2-1 TRBV6-5 CASSYARPYNEQFF
many TRBJ2-1 TRBV7-2 CASSPDRDRVNNEQFF
few TRBJ2-7 TRBV12-3/TRBV12-4 CASSRGTVHEQYF
few TRBJ1-1 TRBV4-1 CASSQAYRSNTEAFF
many TRBJ1-5 TRBV12-3/TRBV12-4 CASSPLDRRAHQPQHF
many TRBJ2-3 TRBV2 CASRARPLAGEDTQYF
few TRBJ2-1 TRBV20-1 CSAPGLAGVNEQFF
many TRBJ1-2 TRBV7-9 CASSLGAGEYGYTF
few TRBJ1-5 TRBV10-2 CASSQGAGLNQPQHF
many TRBJ2-1 TRBV11-2 CASSRGLGVRGNEQFF
. TRBJ2-1 TRBV3-1 CASSNEYNEQFF
. TRBJ1-5 TRBV2 CASSRPGQGEDQPQHF
many TRBJ2-5 TRBV6-5 CASSYGVAGIGQETQYF
many TRBJ1-3 TRBV28 CASSFAPVPSSGNTIYF
many TRBJ2-7 TRBV27 CASSFTPFYEQYF
many TRBJ2-3 TRBV20-1 CSARVTSASTDTQYF
many TRBJ1-5 TRBV29-1 CSVEDRDTGTESNQPQHF
. TRBJ2-5 TRBV7-2 CASSLVPGLVGNGETQYF
few TRBJ2-3 TRBV9 CASSVGSGRGTDTQYF
many TRBJ1-1 TRBV11-2 CASSLGDRGWNTEAFF
. TRBJ1-2 TRBV2 CASSYSGAWGCTF
many TRBJ2-5 TRBV3-1 CASSPSSGQQETQYF
many TRBJ2-7 TRBV12-3/TRBV12-4 CASSLYSGKPKSSYEQYF
many TRBJ2-1 TRBV27 CATSFTDPTYNEQFF